A selection of T cell receptor beta chains follows, all from one sample in a study of OX40 agonist ivuxolimab in advanced cancers. Produced via immunoSEQ multiplex PCR; TCRdb's table is partial and in-frame only. There are roughly 20,000 clones in the sample; roughly 80% occur only once, and 21% lies in the top ten. Sequencing used CD4+ or CD8+ T cells sorted from blood, obtained in a trial of the OX40 agonist ivuxolimab. The receptors were gathered from an adult with an advanced solid tumor such as melanoma, head and neck, liver or kidney cancer. Each CDR3 is given with its conserved first and last residue. Fields, in order: J gene, clone size, V gene, D gene, CDR3 DNA, CDR3 protein. D genes are given only for firm matches. Clone size is stated in some rows and not others, as once, few, many or a class when expanded.

J gene: TRBJ2-2; clone size: .; V gene: TRBV28; D gene: TRBD1; CDR3 DNA: TGTGCCAGCAGTGCCCTAGGGGACAGCGTTTTCCGGGAGCTGTTTTTT; CDR3 protein: CASSALGDSVFRELFF
J gene: TRBJ1-4; clone size: .; V gene: TRBV27; D gene: .; CDR3 DNA: TGTGCCAGCAGTTTAGTGGTAGATTGGGGGAGTAATGAAAAACTGTTTTTT; CDR3 protein: CASSLVVDWGSNEKLFF
J gene: TRBJ2-1; clone size: once; V gene: TRBV9; D gene: .; CDR3 DNA: TGTGCCAGCAGCGTAGATGGAGGTTCCAATGAGCAGTTCTTC; CDR3 protein: CASSVDGGSNEQFF
J gene: TRBJ2-7; clone size: once; V gene: TRBV5-1; D gene: .; CDR3 DNA: TGCGCCAGCAGCTTGTTCTCCGGGGAGGAGCAGTACTTC; CDR3 protein: CASSLFSGEEQYF
J gene: TRBJ2-7; clone size: .; V gene: TRBV19; D gene: TRBD1; CDR3 DNA: TGTGCCAGTAGCTTCGCCGGGACAGGAATCTACGAGCAGTACTTC; CDR3 protein: CASSFAGTGIYEQYF
J gene: TRBJ2-7; clone size: once; V gene: TRBV7-2; D gene: TRBD2; CDR3 DNA: TGTGCCAGCAGTCTGCTCGGGACTAGCGGGAGCCGATACGAGCAGTACTTC; CDR3 protein: CASSLLGTSGSRYEQYF
J gene: TRBJ1-3; clone size: .; V gene: TRBV9; D gene: .; CDR3 DNA: TGTGCCAGCAGCGCCCTTAGCTCTGGAAACACCATATATTTT; CDR3 protein: CASSALSSGNTIYF
J gene: TRBJ2-7; clone size: .; V gene: TRBV5-1; D gene: .; CDR3 DNA: TGCGCCAGCAGCTTCCCACAGGGCTACGAGCAGTACTTC; CDR3 protein: CASSFPQGYEQYF
J gene: TRBJ2-5; clone size: few; V gene: TRBV7-2; D gene: .; CDR3 DNA: TGTGCCAGCAGCTTAGCGCGGGGTTTGGGGGAGACCCAGTACTTC; CDR3 protein: CASSLARGLGETQYF
J gene: TRBJ2-2; clone size: .; V gene: TRBV11-3; D gene: .; CDR3 DNA: TGTGCCAGCAGCTTAGGACAGGGAGGGCGGGAGCTGTTTTTT; CDR3 protein: CASSLGQGGRELFF
J gene: TRBJ1-1; clone size: .; V gene: TRBV5-8; D gene: .; CDR3 DNA: TGTGCCAGCAGCTTTGAACGGGCTGAAGCTTTCTTT; CDR3 protein: CASSFERAEAFF
J gene: TRBJ2-3; clone size: .; V gene: TRBV27; D gene: .; CDR3 DNA: TGTGCCAGCAGACCATTCCGAACGGATACGCAGTATTTT; CDR3 protein: CASRPFRTDTQYF